The entry below gives a single TCR beta chain sequence along with its context. CDR1 is MNHEY and CDR2 is SVGEGT in the germline V gene. V was trimmed by 4 bases and J by 3 bases, leaving 19 bases between them. This CDR3 is 16 amino acids long. This entry comes from a study of blood T cell repertoires in COVID-19. Measured with immunoSEQ multiplex PCR; TCRdb has only the in-frame clones, and not every one. The sample shows more than 250,000 clones, around 87% of them seen only once. The clonotype comes from a man between 18 and 35 years old with active or convalescent COVID-19. The sequencing sample was made of peripheral blood. The gene calls are TRBV6-2 or TRBV6-3 and TRBJ2-7; D possibly corresponds to TRBD1 (6 bases). This chain's CDR3 is CASSSGEYRDFYEQYF. In DNA form, the CDR3 reads TGTGCCAGCAGTTCAGGGGAGTATAGAGACTTCTACGAGCAGTACTTC.